This T cell receptor (beta chain) was obtained from a study of monozygotic twins with inflammatory bowel disease. Study outcomes and limitations: Using the inverse Simpson index, IBD patients had lower TCRbeta diversity than healthy co-twins.

In the case of this clonotype: Antigen specificity is unknown.

From germline, CDR1 is SGHTS and CDR2 YDEGEE. The CDR3 totals 18 residues. No sorting of T cells preceded isolation of total RNA from whole blood. Every TCR library consumed about 3,500 ng of total RNA. TCRdb reanalyzed the 5' RACE reads, giving one entry per CDR3 protein sequence and no DNA. This repertoire comprises 350,000 to 550,000 distinct CDR3 sequences; its ten largest clones make up 2.4%. The chain couples TRBV5-8 to TRBJ2-2; TCRdb selects TRBD2, and the lack of DNA leaves this call unchecked. The sequence derives from a human donor with ulcerative colitis or Crohn's disease, or a healthy co-twin of an affected twin (not recorded which). Sequencing was carried out using blood. CDR3 region: CASSLLTSIYPNTGELFF.